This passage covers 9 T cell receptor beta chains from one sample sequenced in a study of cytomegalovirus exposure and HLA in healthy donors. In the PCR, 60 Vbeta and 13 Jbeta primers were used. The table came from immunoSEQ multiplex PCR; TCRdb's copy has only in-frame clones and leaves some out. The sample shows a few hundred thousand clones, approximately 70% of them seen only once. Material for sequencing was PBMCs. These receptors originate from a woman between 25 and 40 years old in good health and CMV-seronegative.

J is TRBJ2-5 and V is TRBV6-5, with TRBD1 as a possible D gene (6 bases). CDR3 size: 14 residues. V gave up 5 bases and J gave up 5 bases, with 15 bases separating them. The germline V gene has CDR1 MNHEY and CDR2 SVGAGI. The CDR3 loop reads CASSRRGGRETQYF. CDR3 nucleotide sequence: TGTGCCAGCAGTCGCAGGGGTGGTCGGGAGACCCAGTACTTC.

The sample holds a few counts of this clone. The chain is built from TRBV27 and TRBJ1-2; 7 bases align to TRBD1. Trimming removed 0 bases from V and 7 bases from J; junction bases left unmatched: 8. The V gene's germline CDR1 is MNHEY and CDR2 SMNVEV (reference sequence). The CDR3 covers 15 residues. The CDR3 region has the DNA TGTGCCAGCAGTTTATCGCCAGGGGGAAGGGGTGGCTACACCTTC. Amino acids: CASSLSPGGRGGYTF.

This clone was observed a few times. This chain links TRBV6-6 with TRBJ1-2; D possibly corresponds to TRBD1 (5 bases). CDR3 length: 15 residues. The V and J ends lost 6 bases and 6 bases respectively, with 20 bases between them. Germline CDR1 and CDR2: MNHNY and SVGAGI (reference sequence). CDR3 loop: CASRLRTGVSHGYTF. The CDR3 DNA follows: TGTGCCAGCAGACTACGGACGGGGGTTTCGCATGGCTACACCTTC.

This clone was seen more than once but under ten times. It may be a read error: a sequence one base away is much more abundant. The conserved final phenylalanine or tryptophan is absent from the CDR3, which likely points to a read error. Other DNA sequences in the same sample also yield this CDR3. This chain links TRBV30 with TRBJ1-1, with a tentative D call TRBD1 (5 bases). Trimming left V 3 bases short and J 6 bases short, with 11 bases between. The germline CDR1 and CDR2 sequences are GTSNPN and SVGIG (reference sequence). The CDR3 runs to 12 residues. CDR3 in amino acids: CAWSPGGAEAFL. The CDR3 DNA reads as TGTGCCTGGAGCCCCGGAGGGGCTGAAGCTTTCCTT.

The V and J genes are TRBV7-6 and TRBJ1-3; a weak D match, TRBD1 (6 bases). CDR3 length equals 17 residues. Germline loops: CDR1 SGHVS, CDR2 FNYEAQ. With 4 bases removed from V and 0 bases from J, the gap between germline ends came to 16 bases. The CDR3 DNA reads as TGTGCCAGCAGCTGGCCGATAACAGGGATCTCTGGAAACACCATATATTTT. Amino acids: CASSWPITGISGNTIYF.

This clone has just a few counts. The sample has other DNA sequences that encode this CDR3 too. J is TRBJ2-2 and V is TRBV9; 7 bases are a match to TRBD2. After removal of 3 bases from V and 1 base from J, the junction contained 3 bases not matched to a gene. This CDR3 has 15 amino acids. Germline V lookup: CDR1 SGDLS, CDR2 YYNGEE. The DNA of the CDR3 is TGTGCCAGCAGCGCCGGCGGGAGGAACACCGGGGAGCTGTTTTTT. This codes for CASSAGGRNTGELFF. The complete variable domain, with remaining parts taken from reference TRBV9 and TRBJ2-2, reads DSGVTQTPKHLITATGQRVTLRCSPRSGDLSVYWYQQSLDQGLQFLIQYYNGEERAKGNILERFSAQQFPDLHSELNLSSLELGDSALYFCASSAGGRNTGELFFGEGSRLTVL.

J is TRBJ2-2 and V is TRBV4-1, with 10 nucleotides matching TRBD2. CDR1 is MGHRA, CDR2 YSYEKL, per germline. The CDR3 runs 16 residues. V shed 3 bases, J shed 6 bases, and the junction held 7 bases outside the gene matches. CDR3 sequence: CASSQERGGLSGELFF. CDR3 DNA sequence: TGCGCCAGCAGCCAGGAGCGGGGGGGCCTATCCGGGGAGCTGTTTTTT.

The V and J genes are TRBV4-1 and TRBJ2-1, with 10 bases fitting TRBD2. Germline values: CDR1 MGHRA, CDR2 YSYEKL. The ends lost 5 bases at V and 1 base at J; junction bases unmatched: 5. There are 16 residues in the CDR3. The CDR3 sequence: CASSSLAGGSYNEQFF. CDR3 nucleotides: TGCGCCAGCAGCTCGTTAGCGGGGGGTTCCTACAATGAGCAGTTCTTC.

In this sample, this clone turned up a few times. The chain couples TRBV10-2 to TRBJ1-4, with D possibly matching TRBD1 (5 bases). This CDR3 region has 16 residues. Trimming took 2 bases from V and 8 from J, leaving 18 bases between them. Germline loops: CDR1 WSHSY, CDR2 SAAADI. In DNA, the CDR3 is TGCGCCAGCAGTGAGCCGGGACTAGAGGGTGGGGAAAAACTGTTTTTT. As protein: CASSEPGLEGGEKLFF.